These T cell receptor beta chains were read from a single sample in a study of CD8+ T cells in alopecia areata. Sequenced by immunoSEQ multiplex PCR; TCRdb stores in-frame clones only, minus some. The profile shows roughly 150,000 clones, 40% to 60% of them singletons. Sequenced material: CD8+ T cells sorted from blood, taken at week 0. The receptors stem from a human donor with alopecia areata. The conserved cysteine and the conserved F or W are not part of the CDR3 here. A D gene is named only where the DNA matches it firmly. The size entry is marked missing in some rows and otherwise reads once, few, many or a size class.

clone_size: few
j_call: TRBJ2-2
d_call: -
v_call: TRBV2
cdr3_aa: ASSGAWGMDTGELF

clone_size: few
j_call: TRBJ2-3
d_call: -
v_call: TRBV4-3
cdr3_aa: ASSHETISDTQY

clone_size: few
j_call: TRBJ1-5
d_call: -
v_call: TRBV6-6
cdr3_aa: ASSYTTPHSNQPQH

clone_size: -
j_call: TRBJ1-1
d_call: -
v_call: TRBV14
cdr3_aa: ASSQDKGTEAF

clone_size: -
j_call: TRBJ1-1
d_call: -
v_call: TRBV2
cdr3_aa: AEGGKAEAF

clone_size: -
j_call: TRBJ2-6
d_call: -
v_call: TRBV19
cdr3_aa: ASSSGANVLT

clone_size: -
j_call: TRBJ2-7
d_call: -
v_call: TRBV29-1
cdr3_aa: SVIPPGRGEQY

clone_size: -
j_call: TRBJ1-6
d_call: -
v_call: TRBV4-3
cdr3_aa: ASSQDEGIRSPLH

clone_size: -
j_call: TRBJ2-7
d_call: -
v_call: TRBV9
cdr3_aa: ASSSREIGYEQY

clone_size: few
j_call: TRBJ2-3
d_call: -
v_call: TRBV14
cdr3_aa: ASSQDGDTQY

clone_size: -
j_call: TRBJ2-3
d_call: -
v_call: TRBV19
cdr3_aa: ASEADTQY

clone_size: few
j_call: TRBJ2-3
d_call: -
v_call: TRBV10-2
cdr3_aa: ASSLGSSYGTDTQY

clone_size: -
j_call: TRBJ2-7
d_call: TRBD1
v_call: TRBV2
cdr3_aa: ASSENRGVPYEQY

clone_size: -
j_call: TRBJ1-2
d_call: TRBD1
v_call: TRBV29-1
cdr3_aa: SVRTGESHGYT

clone_size: many
j_call: TRBJ1-5
d_call: -
v_call: TRBV27
cdr3_aa: ASSSSLGSNQPQH

clone_size: few
j_call: TRBJ2-1
d_call: -
v_call: TRBV7-9
cdr3_aa: ASSLPVNEQF

clone_size: few
j_call: TRBJ2-2
d_call: -
v_call: TRBV15
cdr3_aa: ATSRVRGDPVGLF

clone_size: -
j_call: TRBJ2-7
d_call: -
v_call: TRBV25-1
cdr3_aa: ASGSYYEQY

clone_size: -
j_call: TRBJ2-6
d_call: -
v_call: TRBV29-1
cdr3_aa: SVADSGANVLT

clone_size: few
j_call: TRBJ1-1
d_call: TRBD1
v_call: TRBV29-1
cdr3_aa: SVDRGWSEAF

clone_size: -
j_call: TRBJ2-1
d_call: TRBD1
v_call: TRBV2
cdr3_aa: ATRAGQGINEQF

clone_size: -
j_call: TRBJ2-1
d_call: TRBD1
v_call: TRBV7-2
cdr3_aa: ASSFFGAQGSSYNEQF

clone_size: few
j_call: TRBJ2-3
d_call: -
v_call: TRBV30
cdr3_aa: AWSVGSTDTQY

clone_size: -
j_call: TRBJ1-4
d_call: -
v_call: TRBV19
cdr3_aa: ASSPLDSPNEKLF

clone_size: -
j_call: TRBJ2-7
d_call: TRBD1
v_call: TRBV9
cdr3_aa: ASSGGQGSYEQY